Shown below are 21 T cell receptor beta chains from a single sample sequenced in a study of blood T cells in healthy people across ages. A sample-barcoded 5' primer and a J-beta primer mix were used in a second PCR of roughly 6 to 11 cycles. Each CDR3 protein is one row after TCRdb ran MiXCR on the 5' RACE reads. The sample includes roughly 800,000 distinct CDR3 sequences, approximately 25% of them seen just once. This sample also appeared in a second study, on T cells of mothers and their children.

What was sequenced was blood. The receptors come from a boy younger than 18 in good health.

A few counts support this clonotype. The chain combines TRBV7-2 with TRBJ1-6, with TRBD1 identical over 9 bases. Germline CDR1 SGHTA, CDR2 FQGNSA. V shed 2 bases, J shed 6 bases, and the junction held 5 bases outside the gene matches. CDR3 length: 16 amino acids. The CDR3 loop reads CASSLTGGAGNSPLHF. CDR3 DNA: TGTGCCAGCAGCTTAACAGGGGGCGCGGGTAATTCACCCCTCCACTTT.

V gene TRBV12-3 or TRBV12-4 combines with J gene TRBJ2-2; D could derive from TRBD1 or TRBD2 (5 bases each). There are 15 residues in the CDR3. Deletions cut 7 bases from V and 2 bases from J, with 14 bases between. The CDR3 loop is CASTLFGANTGELFF. For the CDR3, the DNA is TGTGCCAGCACCCTCTTCGGGGCAAACACCGGGGAGCTGTTTTTT.

This clonotype was detected only once. The chain carries TRBV20-1 and TRBJ1-4, with TRBD1 matching 7 bases. Germline CDR1 DFQATT, CDR2 SNEGSKA (reference sequence). Losses at the gene ends were 6 bases for V and 5 bases for J; bases not matched to a gene: 12. CDR3 length equals 15 residues. The CDR3 here is CSARGGGGDNEKLFF. CDR3 bases: TGCAGTGCCAGGGGGGGTGGGGGAGACAATGAAAAACTGTTTTTT.

This clonotype has more than one count but fewer than ten. This chain links TRBV25-1 with TRBJ2-7, with 10 bases identical to TRBD1. Losses at the gene ends were 4 bases for V and 5 bases for J; bases not matched to a gene: 8. CDR1 MGHDK and CDR2 SYGVNS come from the germline V gene. The CDR3 length is 15 residues. The CDR3 loop reads CASSVGTGVIDEQYF. CDR3 DNA: TGTGCCAGCAGTGTTGGGACAGGGGTAATCGACGAGCAGTACTTC.

J is TRBJ2-5 and V is TRBV5-1; 13 bases line up with TRBD2. V gave up 1 base and J gave up 6 bases; unmatched junction bases: 3. This CDR3 has 15 amino acids. CDR1 SGHRS and CDR2 YFSETQ come from the germline V gene. The CDR3 loop reads CASSLTSGRAQTQYF. CDR3 DNA sequence: TGCGCCAGCAGCTTGACTAGCGGGAGGGCCCAGACCCAGTACTTC.

This clonotype appeared a few times. The chain employs TRBV7-2 and TRBJ2-7; TRBD2 matches at 7 bases. The length of the CDR3 is 16 residues. The V and J ends lost 1 base and 0 bases, in that order; junction bases with no gene match: 6. Germline lookup yields CDR1 SGHTA and CDR2 FQGNSA. The CDR3 DNA sequence: TGTGCCAGCAGCTTAGTCGGGACTAAGAGCTCCTACGAGCAGTACTTC. It translates to CASSLVGTKSSYEQYF. Based on the CDR3 plus reference TRBV7-2 and TRBJ2-7, the full variable domain is GAGVSQSPSNKVTEKGKDVELRCDPISGHTALYWYRQSLGQGLEFLIYFQGNSAPDKSGLPSDRFSAERTGGSVSTLTIQRTQQEDSAVYLCASSLVGTKSSYEQYFGPGTRLTVT.

This clonotype occurred a few times. The genes are TRBV6-2 or TRBV6-3 and TRBJ2-1, with 10 bases matching TRBD2. Germline-derived CDR1 and CDR2 are MNHEY and SVGEGT. CDR3 length: 15 amino acids. Trimming took 8 bases from V and 0 from J; bases not matched to a gene: 4. CDR3 protein: CASQLAGSSYNEQFF. CDR3 DNA sequence: TGTGCCAGCCAACTAGCGGGGAGCTCCTACAATGAGCAGTTCTTC.

A remark on this clonotype: The germline gene is not matched at one end of the junction; a read error may be the cause. The chain couples TRBV7-9 to TRBJ1-1; D gene uncertain. The CDR3 is made up of 13 amino acids. Germline CDR1 is SEHNR and CDR2 is FQNEAQ (reference sequence). In nucleotides, the CDR3 is TGTGCCAGCAGCCTTACCGGGGATACTGACGCTTTCTTT. Residues: CASSLTGDTDAFF. Drawing the rest from reference TRBV7-9 and TRBJ1-1, the complete variable domain is DTGVSQNPRHKITKRGQNVTFRCDPISEHNRLYWYRQTLGQGPEFLTYFQNEAQLEKSRLLSDRFSAERPKGSFSTLEIQRTEQGDSAMYLCASSLTGDTDAFFGQGTRLTVV.

This clonotype was observed many times. The gene calls are TRBV28 and TRBJ1-5; D is ambiguous. Trimming pared 2 bases from V and 3 bases from J, leaving 2 bases between. CDR1 MDHEN and CDR2 SYDVKM come from the germline V gene. This CDR3 spans 12 amino acids. The CDR3 spells CASSLDNQPQHF. The CDR3 DNA reads as TGTGCCAGCAGTTTAGACAATCAGCCCCAGCATTTT.

The CDR3, as DNA: TGTGCCAGCAGCTTAGACCCCAATGGTGACAACTATGGCTACACCTTC. Protein sequence: CASSLDPNGDNYGYTF. The rearrangement uses TRBV11-3 and TRBJ1-2; D gene unclear. The CDR3 consists of 16 residues. From germline, CDR1 is SGHNT and CDR2 YENEEA. V was pared by 0 bases and J by 2 bases, with 13 bases between.

The V call is TRBV29-1, the J call TRBJ2-1; D unclear. Germline V lookup: CDR1 SQVTM, CDR2 ANQGSEA. This CDR3 contains 13 residues. V shed 4 bases and J shed 4 bases, with 11 bases lying between them. The CDR3: CSVAGRAYNEQFF. The CDR3 bases are TGCAGCGTTGCCGGAAGAGCGTACAATGAGCAGTTCTTC.

This chain uses TRBV12-3 or TRBV12-4 with TRBJ1-1; D may be TRBD1 (6 bases). This CDR3 is built from 12 residues. The V end was cut by 6 bases, the J end by 6 bases, with 11 bases between. Written as DNA, the CDR3 is TGTGCCAGCAGGCAGGGGATAGCTGAAGCTTTCTTT. It yields the protein CASRQGIAEAFF.

This clonotype was seen repeatedly, ten times or more. The genes are TRBV2 and TRBJ2-5, with 11 bases matching TRBD2. CDR1 and CDR2 (germline): SNHLY, FYNNEI. J lost 2 bases, V lost 8 bases, and 1 base had no gene match. The CDR3 spans 13 residues. The CDR3 here is CASRLAGQETQYF. The CDR3 region has the DNA TGTGCCAGCCGACTAGCGGGGCAAGAGACCCAGTACTTC.

The rearrangement joins TRBV4-3 to TRBJ2-2; 7 bases line up with TRBD1. Germline trimming cut 3 bases from V and 5 bases from J; bases unmatched to any gene: 15. The germline CDR1 and CDR2 sequences are LGHNA and YSLEER. The CDR3 runs 18 residues. The CDR3 region is CASSQDIGQVVRTGELFF. The CDR3 DNA reads as TGCGCCAGCAGCCAGGATATCGGACAGGTGGTACGGACCGGGGAGCTGTTTTTT.

In regard to this clonotype: Its ends do not fully match the called genes, so a read error is possible. The chain couples TRBV4-3 to TRBJ2-5; 13 bases align to TRBD2. This CDR3 has 16 amino acids. Germline assignment: CDR1 LGHNA and CDR2 YSLEER. The CDR3 DNA is TGCACCAGCAGCCAGGGGCGGACTAGCGGGGGAGAGACCCAGTACTTC. Its translation: CTSSQGRTSGGETQYF.

This sequence joins TRBV5-1 and TRBJ2-5, with a weak D call TRBD1 (6 bases). The tail of the sequence fits TRBJ2-7 better, so the J call may be wrong. Germline CDR1 reads SGHRS; CDR2 reads YFSETQ. There are 14 residues in the CDR3. CDR3 in DNA: TGCGCCAGCAGCGTCAACCAGGGGACCTACGAGCAGTACTTC. Its translation is CASSVNQGTYEQYF.

This clonotype turned up a few times. The chain couples TRBV5-6 to TRBJ2-1; unclear D gene. With 4 bases removed from V and 0 bases from J, the gap between germline ends came to 8 bases. The CDR3 extends over 14 amino acids. CDR1 and CDR2 (germline): SGHDT, YYEEEE. The CDR3 sequence is CASSPYYSYNEQFF. The CDR3 DNA is TGTGCCAGCAGCCCCTACTACTCCTACAATGAGCAGTTCTTC.

The chain couples TRBV27 to TRBJ2-7, with a possible D match to TRBD1 (6 bases). Germline V CDR1 and CDR2: MNHEY, SMNVEV (reference sequence). Trimming took off 0 bases at V and 3 bases at J, with 9 bases between the two ends. The CDR3 spans 14 residues. The CDR3 here is CASSLSDRIYEQYF. CDR3 nucleotide sequence: TGTGCCAGCAGTTTATCAGACAGGATCTACGAGCAGTACTTC.

In this sample, this clonotype turned up a few times. The rearrangement links TRBV13 to TRBJ2-5; D is undetermined. Matching the DNA end better, TRBJ2-7 makes the J call doubtful. The CDR3 contains 11 residues. The germline V gene has CDR1 PRHDT and CDR2 FYEKMQ (reference sequence). CDR3 nucleotides: TGTGCCAGCAGCCTACAGTACGAGCAGTACTTC. Encoded protein: CASSLQYEQYF.

This clonotype showed up just a few times. V gene TRBV28 combines with J gene TRBJ1-5, with D tentatively TRBD1 (5 bases). The germline CDR1 and CDR2 sequences are MDHEN and SYDVKM. Deletions cut 3 bases from V and 2 bases from J, with 17 bases between. This CDR3 contains 17 residues. This CDR3 is CASSLSGRRFGNQPQHF. The CDR3, as DNA: TGTGCCAGCAGTTTGTCGGGGCGCAGGTTTGGCAATCAGCCCCAGCATTTT.

The rearrangement links TRBV11-2 to TRBJ1-4; no firm D call. The CDR3 has 15 amino acids. Germline V gene lookup returns CDR1 SGHAT and CDR2 FQNNGV. The V end lost 5 bases, the J end lost 7 bases, and 17 bases lay between the germline ends. The CDR3 nucleotides read TGTGCCAGCAGCCCACGGGCCGCTTGGGTTGAAAAACTGTTTTTT. Its translation: CASSPRAAWVEKLFF.